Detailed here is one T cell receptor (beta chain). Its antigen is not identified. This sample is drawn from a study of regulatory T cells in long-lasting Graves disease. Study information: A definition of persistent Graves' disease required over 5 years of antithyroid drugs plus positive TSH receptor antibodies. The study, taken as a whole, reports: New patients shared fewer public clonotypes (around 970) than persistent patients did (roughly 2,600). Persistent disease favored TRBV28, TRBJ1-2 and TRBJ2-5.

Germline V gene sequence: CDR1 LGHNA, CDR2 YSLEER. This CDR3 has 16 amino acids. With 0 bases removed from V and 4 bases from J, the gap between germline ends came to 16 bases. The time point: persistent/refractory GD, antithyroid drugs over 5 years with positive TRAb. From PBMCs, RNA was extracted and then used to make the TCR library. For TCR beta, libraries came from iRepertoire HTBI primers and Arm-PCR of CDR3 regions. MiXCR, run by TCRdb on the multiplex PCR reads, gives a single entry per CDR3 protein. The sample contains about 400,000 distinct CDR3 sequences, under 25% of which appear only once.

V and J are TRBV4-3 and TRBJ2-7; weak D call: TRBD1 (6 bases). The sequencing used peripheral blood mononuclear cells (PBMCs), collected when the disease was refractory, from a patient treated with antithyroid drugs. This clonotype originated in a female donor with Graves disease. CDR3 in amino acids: CASSQDRAGAAYEQYF. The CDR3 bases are TGCGCCAGCAGCCAAGATCGGGCAGGGGCGGCTTACGAGCAGTACTTC.